Sequencing of this TCR beta chain was carried out in a study of T cells in Graves' hyperthyroidism and ophthalmopathy. Study results and limitations: Most clonotypes expanded in thyroid above 0.001 were likewise present in blood.

The source of the PBMCs was more than 9.5 ml of fresh peripheral blood. Amplification of TCR beta CDR3 regions was performed using RNA transcripts as template. Primed by the HTBI set, a first-round RT-PCR was run on the TCR CDR3. TCRdb called the multiplex PCR reads again in MiXCR, with one record for every CDR3 protein. The sample lists about 700,000 distinct CDR3 sequences; about 15% were seen once. This clonotype was observed a handful of times. As yet, its antigen is unknown. The CDR3 spans 12 residues. Germline V CDR1 and CDR2: MNHNS, SASEGT. Trimming stripped 7 bases from V and 8 bases from J, with 15 bases between.

The clonotype comes from a woman aged 18-29 years with Graves' hyperthyroidism. Sequencing was done on a sample of blood. The chain combines TRBV6-1 with TRBJ2-7; D tentatively fits TRBD1 or TRBD2 (7 bases each). CDR3 protein: CASNLRGGQQYF. The DNA for the CDR3 is TGTGCCAGCAATCTCAGGGGGGGCCAGCAGTACTTC.